What follows are 2 T cell receptor beta chains derived from one specimen sequenced in a study of T cells expressing NK-cell markers. TCRdb re-called the 5' RACE reads; every CDR3 protein appears as one record, without DNA. This table lists about 370,000 distinct CDR3 sequences. Sequencing used blood T cells: a sorted CD56 or NKG2C T cell subset, CD4+ or CD8+ T cells, or bulk PBMC T cells (not recorded which). These receptors came from a woman in her forties or fifties in good health.

The V gene is TRBV25-1, the J gene TRBJ2-7. Germline loops: CDR1 MGHDK, CDR2 SYGVNS. The CDR3 covers 14 residues. The CDR3 is CASSERDSFWEQYF.

The chain combines TRBV4-1 with TRBJ1-1. This CDR3 contains 16 residues. Germline CDR1 MGHRA, CDR2 YSYEKL. This CDR3 is CASSQGNRVQNTEAFF.